The T cell receptor beta chain under discussion was sequenced for a study of Ad26.COV2.S vaccination and SARS-CoV-2 variants. Study information: Donor was assigned to the Ad26.COV2.S arm of trial COV1001. The authors gave Ad26.COV2.S intramuscularly, either once or twice 56 days apart.

Sequencing was performed with immunoSEQ multiplex PCR; in TCRdb, only in-frame clones are kept and a portion is missing. Altogether 400,000 to 450,000 clones are present, 80% to 95% being singletons, with the ten largest covering 12%. Notes on this clone: What it binds is unknown.

Study-level points and caveats: Vaccinees and placebo recipients showed similar non-spike TCR breadth.

V was clipped by 3 bases and J by 5 bases, with 17 bases between them. This CDR3 comprises 16 residues. CDR1 LNHNV and CDR2 YYDKDF come from the germline V gene (reference sequence). As to treatment: roughly 18 received Ad26.COV2.S at low or high dose, single or two shots; about 5 received placebo; per-sample allocation not given. The samples were gathered on day 63 after the first injection of vaccine or placebo. The sample came from a Boston adult aged 18-55 years. The gene calls are TRBV15 and TRBJ2-1; possible D gene TRBD1, 6 bases. The clonotype originates from a person aged 18-60 years who received the Ad26.COV2.S COVID-19 vaccine or a placebo. The material sequenced was peripheral blood, taken in a trial of Ad26.COV2.S vaccine versus placebo. The CDR3 loop is CATSSPPAGVDNEQFF. The CDR3 DNA follows: TGTGCCACCAGCAGTCCCCCGGCAGGGGTGGACAATGAGCAGTTCTTC.